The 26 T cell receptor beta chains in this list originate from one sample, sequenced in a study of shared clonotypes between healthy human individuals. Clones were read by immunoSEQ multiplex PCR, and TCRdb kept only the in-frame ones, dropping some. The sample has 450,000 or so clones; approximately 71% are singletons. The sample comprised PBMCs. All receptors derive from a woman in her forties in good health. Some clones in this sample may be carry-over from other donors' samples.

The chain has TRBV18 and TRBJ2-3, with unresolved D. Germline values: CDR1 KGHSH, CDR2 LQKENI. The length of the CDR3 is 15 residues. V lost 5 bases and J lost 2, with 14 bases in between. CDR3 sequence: CASSEVWGFTDTQYF. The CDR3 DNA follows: TGTGCCAGCTCAGAGGTCTGGGGATTCACAGATACGCAGTATTTT. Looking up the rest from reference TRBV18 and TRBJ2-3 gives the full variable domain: NAGVMQNPRHLVRRRGQEARLRCSPMKGHSHVYWYRQLPEEGLKFMVYLQKENIIDESGMPKERFSAEFPKEGPSILRIQQVVRGDSAAYFCASSEVWGFTDTQYFGPGTRLTVL.

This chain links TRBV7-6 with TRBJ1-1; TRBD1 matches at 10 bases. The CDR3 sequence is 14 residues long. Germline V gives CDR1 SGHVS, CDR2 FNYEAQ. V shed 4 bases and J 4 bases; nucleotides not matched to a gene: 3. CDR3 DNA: TGTGCCAGCAGCTCTGGGACAGGGGCCACTGAAGCTTTCTTT. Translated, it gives CASSSGTGATEAFF.

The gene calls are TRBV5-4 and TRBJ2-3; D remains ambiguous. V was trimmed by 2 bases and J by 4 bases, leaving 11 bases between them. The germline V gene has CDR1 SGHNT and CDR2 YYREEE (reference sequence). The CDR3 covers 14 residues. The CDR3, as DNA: TGTGCCAGCAGCTTCGCAGGTATCGCAGATACGCAGTATTTT. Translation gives CASSFAGIADTQYF.

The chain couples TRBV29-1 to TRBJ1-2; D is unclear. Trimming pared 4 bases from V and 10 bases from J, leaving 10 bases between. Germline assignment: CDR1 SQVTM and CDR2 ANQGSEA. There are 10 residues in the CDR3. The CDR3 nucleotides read TGCAGCGTTGGTGGCAGGAACTACACCTTC. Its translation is CSVGGRNYTF.

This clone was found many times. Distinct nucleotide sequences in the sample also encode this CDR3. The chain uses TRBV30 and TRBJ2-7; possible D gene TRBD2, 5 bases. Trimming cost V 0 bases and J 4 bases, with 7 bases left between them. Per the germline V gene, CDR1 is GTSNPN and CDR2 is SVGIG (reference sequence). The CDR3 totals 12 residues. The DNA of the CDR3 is TGTGCCTGGAGTGTACTAGATTACGAGCAGTACTTC. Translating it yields CAWSVLDYEQYF. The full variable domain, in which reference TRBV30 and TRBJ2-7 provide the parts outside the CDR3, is SQTIHQWPATLVQPVGSPLSLECTVEGTSNPNLYWYRQAAGRGLQLLFYSVGIGQISSEVPQNLSASRPQDRQFILSSKKLLLSDSGFYLCAWSVLDYEQYFGPGTRLTVT.

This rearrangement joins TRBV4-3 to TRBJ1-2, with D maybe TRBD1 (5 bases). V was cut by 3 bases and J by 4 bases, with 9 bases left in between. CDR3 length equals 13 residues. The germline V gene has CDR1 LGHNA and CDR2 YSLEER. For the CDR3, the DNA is TGCGCCAGCAGCCACCCGGGGGGCTATGGCTACACCTTC. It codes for CASSHPGGYGYTF.

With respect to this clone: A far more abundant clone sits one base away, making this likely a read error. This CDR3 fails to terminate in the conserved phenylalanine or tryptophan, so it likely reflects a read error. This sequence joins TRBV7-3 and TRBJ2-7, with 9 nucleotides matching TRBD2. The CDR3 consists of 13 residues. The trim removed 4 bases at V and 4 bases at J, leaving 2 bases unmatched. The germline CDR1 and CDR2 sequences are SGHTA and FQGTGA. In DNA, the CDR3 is TGTGCCAGCAGCTGGCGGGAGGGGTACGAGCAGTACCTC. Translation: CASSWREGYEQYL.

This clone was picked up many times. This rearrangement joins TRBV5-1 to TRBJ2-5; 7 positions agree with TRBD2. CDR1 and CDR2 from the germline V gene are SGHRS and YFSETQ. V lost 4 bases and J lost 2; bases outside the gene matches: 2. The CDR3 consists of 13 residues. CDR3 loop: CASSELAQETQYF. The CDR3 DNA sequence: TGCGCCAGCAGCGAACTAGCGCAAGAGACCCAGTACTTC.

Here the CDR3 reads CASSSSGHSTDTQYF. The CDR3 DNA follows: TGCGCCAGCAGCTCTAGCGGGCATAGCACAGATACGCAGTATTTT. V is TRBV5-1 and J is TRBJ2-3, with 8 bases fitting TRBD2. After removal of 3 bases from V and 0 bases from J, the junction contained 3 bases not matched to a gene. Germline lookup yields CDR1 SGHRS and CDR2 YFSETQ. This CDR3 has 15 amino acids.

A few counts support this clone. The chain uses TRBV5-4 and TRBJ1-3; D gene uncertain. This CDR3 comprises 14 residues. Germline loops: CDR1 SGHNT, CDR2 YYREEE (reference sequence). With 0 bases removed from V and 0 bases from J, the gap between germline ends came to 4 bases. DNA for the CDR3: TGTGCCAGCAGCTTGGACCTCTCTGGAAACACCATATATTTT. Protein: CASSLDLSGNTIYF.

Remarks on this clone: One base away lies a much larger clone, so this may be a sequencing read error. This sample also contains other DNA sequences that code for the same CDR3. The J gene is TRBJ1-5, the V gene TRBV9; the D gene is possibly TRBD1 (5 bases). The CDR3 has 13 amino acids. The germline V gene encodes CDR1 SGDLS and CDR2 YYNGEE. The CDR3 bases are TGCGCCAGCAGCGTAGACGAGGGGCAGCCCCAGCATTTT. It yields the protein CASSVDEGQPQHF.

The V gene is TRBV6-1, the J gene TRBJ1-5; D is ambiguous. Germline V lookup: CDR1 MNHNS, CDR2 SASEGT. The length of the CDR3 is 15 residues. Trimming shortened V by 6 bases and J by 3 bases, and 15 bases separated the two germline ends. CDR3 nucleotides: TGTGCCAGCAGCATTAAACCCCAGTCCAATCAGCCCCAGCATTTT. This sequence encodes CASSIKPQSNQPQHF.

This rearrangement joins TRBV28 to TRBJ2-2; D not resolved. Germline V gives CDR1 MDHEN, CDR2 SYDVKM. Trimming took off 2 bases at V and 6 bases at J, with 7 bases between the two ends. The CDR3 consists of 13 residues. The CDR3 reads CASSLPYPGELFF. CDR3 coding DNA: TGTGCCAGCAGTTTACCATACCCCGGGGAGCTGTTTTTT.

CDR3 DNA: TGCGCCAGCAGCCCACTGGGACAGGTCACAGATACGCAGTATTTT. Translated, it gives CASSPLGQVTDTQYF. This chain uses TRBV5-1 with TRBJ2-3; TRBD1 matches at 8 bases. V lost 4 bases to trimming and J lost 2 bases; unmatched junction nucleotides: 6. The CDR3 length is 15 residues. Germline V gene sequence: CDR1 SGHRS, CDR2 YFSETQ.

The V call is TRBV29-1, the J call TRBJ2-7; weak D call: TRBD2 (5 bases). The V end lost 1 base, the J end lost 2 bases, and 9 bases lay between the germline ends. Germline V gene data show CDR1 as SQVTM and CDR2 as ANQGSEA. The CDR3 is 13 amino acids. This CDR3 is CSVEGTGTYEQYF. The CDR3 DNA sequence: TGCAGCGTTGAAGGGACTGGCACCTACGAGCAGTACTTC.

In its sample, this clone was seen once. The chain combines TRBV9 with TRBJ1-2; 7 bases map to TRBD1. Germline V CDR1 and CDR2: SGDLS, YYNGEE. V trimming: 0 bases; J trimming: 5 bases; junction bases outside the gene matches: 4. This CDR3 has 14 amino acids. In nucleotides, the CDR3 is TGTGCCAGCAGCGTAGGACAGGGAAGTTATGGCTACACCTTC. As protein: CASSVGQGSYGYTF.

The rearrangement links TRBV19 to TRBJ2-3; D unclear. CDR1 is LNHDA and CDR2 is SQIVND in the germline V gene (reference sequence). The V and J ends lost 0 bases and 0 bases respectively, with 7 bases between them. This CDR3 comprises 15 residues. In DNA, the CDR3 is TGTGCCAGTAGTATAGACCGAGGAAGCACAGATACGCAGTATTTT. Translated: CASSIDRGSTDTQYF.

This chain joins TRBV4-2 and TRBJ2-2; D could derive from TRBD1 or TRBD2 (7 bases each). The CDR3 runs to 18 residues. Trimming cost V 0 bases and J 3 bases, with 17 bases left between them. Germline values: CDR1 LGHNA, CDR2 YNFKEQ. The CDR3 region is CASSQDWEGAADTGELFF. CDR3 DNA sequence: TGTGCCAGCAGCCAAGATTGGGAGGGGGCGGCGGACACCGGGGAGCTGTTTTTT.

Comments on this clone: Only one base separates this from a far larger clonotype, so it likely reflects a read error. For the CDR3, the DNA is TGTGCCAGCAGAGGGGGGGAGAATGAAAGACTGTTTTTT. It yields the protein CASRGGENERLFF. The chain combines TRBV5-4 with TRBJ1-4; weak D call: TRBD1 (6 bases). Looked up from germline, CDR1 is SGHNT and CDR2 is YYREEE (reference sequence). The CDR3 totals 13 residues.

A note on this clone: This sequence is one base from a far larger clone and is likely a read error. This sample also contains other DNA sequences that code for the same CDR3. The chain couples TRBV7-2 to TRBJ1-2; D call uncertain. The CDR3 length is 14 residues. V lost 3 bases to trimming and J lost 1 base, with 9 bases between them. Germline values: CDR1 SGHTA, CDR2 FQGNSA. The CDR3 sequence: CASSLDRGNYGYTF. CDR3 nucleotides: TGTGCCAGCAGCTTGGATCGGGGTAACTATGGCTACACCTTC. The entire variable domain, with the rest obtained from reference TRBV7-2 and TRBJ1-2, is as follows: GAGVSQSPSNKVTEKGKDVELRCDPISGHTALYWYRQSLGQGLEFLIYFQGNSAPDKSGLPSDRFSAERTGGSVSTLTIQRTQQEDSAVYLCASSLDRGNYGYTFGSGTRLTVV.

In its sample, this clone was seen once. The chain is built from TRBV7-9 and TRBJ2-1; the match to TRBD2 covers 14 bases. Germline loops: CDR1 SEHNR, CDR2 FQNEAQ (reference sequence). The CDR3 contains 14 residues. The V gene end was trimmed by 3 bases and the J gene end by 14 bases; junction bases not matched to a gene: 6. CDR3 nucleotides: TGTGCCAGCAGCTTCGGACTAGCGGGAGGTTCTGAGTTCTTC. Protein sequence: CASSFGLAGGSEFF.

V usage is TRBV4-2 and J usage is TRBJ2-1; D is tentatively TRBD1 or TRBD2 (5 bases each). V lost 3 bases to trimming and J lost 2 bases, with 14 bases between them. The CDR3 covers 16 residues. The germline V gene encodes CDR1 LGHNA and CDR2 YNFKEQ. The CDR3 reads CASSQGDRDPYNEQFF. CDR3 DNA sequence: TGTGCCAGCAGCCAGGGGGACCGGGACCCCTACAATGAGCAGTTCTTC.

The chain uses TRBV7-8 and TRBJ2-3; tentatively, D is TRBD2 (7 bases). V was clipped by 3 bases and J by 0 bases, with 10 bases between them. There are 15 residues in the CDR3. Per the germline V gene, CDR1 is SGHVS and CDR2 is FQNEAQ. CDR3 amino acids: CASSFRGASTDTQYF. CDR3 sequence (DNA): TGTGCCAGCAGCTTTCGGGGGGCCAGCACAGATACGCAGTATTTT.

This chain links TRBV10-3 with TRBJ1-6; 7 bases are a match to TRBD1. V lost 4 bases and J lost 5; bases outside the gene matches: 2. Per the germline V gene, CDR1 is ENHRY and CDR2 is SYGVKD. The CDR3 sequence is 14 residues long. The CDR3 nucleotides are TGTGCCATCAGTGTGGGACAGAATAATTCACCCCTCCACTTT. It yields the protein CAISVGQNNSPLHF.

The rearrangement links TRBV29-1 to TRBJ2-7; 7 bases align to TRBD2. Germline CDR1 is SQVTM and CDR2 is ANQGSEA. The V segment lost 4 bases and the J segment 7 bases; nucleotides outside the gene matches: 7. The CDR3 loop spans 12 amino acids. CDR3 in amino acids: CSVATGTKEQYF. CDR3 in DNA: TGCAGCGTTGCGACGGGGACTAAAGAGCAGTACTTC.

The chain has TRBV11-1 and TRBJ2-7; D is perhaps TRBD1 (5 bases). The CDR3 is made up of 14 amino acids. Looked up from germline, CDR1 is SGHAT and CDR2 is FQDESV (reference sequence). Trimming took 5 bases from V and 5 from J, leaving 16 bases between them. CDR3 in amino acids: CASSLSGAYDEQYF. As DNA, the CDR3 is TGTGCCAGCAGCCTTTCTGGGGCCTACGACGAGCAGTACTTC.